The TCR beta chain described here comes from a study of OX40 agonist ivuxolimab in advanced cancers. Study as a whole: The study reported partial responses in three patients: one hepatocellular carcinoma, two cutaneous melanoma.

The CDR3 is made up of 14 amino acids. V shed 0 bases and J shed 8 bases, with 13 bases lying between them. CDR1 is LNHDA and CDR2 is SQIVND in the germline V gene (reference sequence). By sample share, this clone is medium-sized. What it recognizes is unknown. The study's findings and limits: CD8+ T cells averaged more expanded clones than CD4+.

The protocol was immunoSEQ multiplex PCR, while the TCRdb copy is restricted to in-frame clones and leaves out a portion. Of tens of thousands of clones in the sample, 65% to 85% were seen once. The chain has TRBV19 and TRBJ1-2, with no clear D. This TCR derives from an adult with an advanced solid tumor such as melanoma, head and neck, liver or kidney cancer. The sample in question was CD4+ or CD8+ T cells sorted from blood, obtained in a trial of the OX40 agonist ivuxolimab. CDR3 nucleotide sequence: TGTGCCAGTAGTATAGATCCGGGCCGTCGGGGCTACACCTTC. This codes for CASSIDPGRRGYTF.